This T cell receptor (beta chain) was observed in a study of blood T cell repertoires in COVID-19. Study context: Researchers got acute and convalescent COVID-19 samples from the United States, Italy and Spain. PBMCs, B-cell-depleted T cells, or T cells provided the cDNA or gDNA that made up the material.

Trimming took off 5 bases at V and 5 bases at J, with 12 bases between the two ends. The CDR3 is made up of 13 amino acids. Looked up from germline, CDR1 is SNHLY and CDR2 is FYNNEI. The authors' processing: How many nucleated cells were present was estimated from reference gene primer amplification. Produced via immunoSEQ multiplex PCR; TCRdb's table is partial and in-frame only. The D gene and trimming were derived from the DNA, and the V and J assignments and clone size from that table. The data contain about 46,000 clones, roughly 85% of them singletons. This TCR came from a human donor in a cohort sampled during active COVID-19. The donor label of this sample is uncertain. Sequencing was performed on peripheral blood. This chain joins TRBV2 and TRBJ1-1, with D perhaps TRBD1 (6 bases). DNA for the CDR3: TGTGCCAGCAGTCGTAAGGGGGGGACTGAAGCTTTCTTT. This translates into CASSRKGGTEAFF.